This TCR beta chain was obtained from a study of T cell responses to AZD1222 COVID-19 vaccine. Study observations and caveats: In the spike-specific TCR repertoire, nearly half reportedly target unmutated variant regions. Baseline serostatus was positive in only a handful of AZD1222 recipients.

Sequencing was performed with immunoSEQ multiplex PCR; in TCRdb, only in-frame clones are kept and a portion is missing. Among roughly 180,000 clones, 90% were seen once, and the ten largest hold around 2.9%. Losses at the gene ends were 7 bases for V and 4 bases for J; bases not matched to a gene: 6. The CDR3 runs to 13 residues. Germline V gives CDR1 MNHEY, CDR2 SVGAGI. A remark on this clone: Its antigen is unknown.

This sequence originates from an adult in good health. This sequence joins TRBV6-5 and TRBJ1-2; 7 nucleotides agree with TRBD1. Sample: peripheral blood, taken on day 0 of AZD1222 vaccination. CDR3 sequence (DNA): TGTGCCAGCACCCTCGACAGGGCCTATGGCTACACCTTC. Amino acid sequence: CASTLDRAYGYTF.